The 10 T cell receptor beta chains listed next were all sequenced from one sample in a study of T cells after yellow fever vaccination. TCRdb passed the 5' RACE reads through MiXCR, listing each CDR3 protein once. The sample holds a few hundred thousand distinct CDR3 sequences, roughly 5.6% seen once. The material was CD4+ T cells sorted from PBMCs, obtained on the day of the yellow fever booster vaccination. Receptor source: a man aged 18 to 35 who received the YFV17D yellow fever vaccine.

This clonotype was seen a handful of times. The chain recombines TRBV18 with TRBJ1-2; TRBD1 matches at 9 bases. V dropped 2 bases and J dropped 8; count of bases not matched to a gene: 6. CDR3 length: 14 amino acids. Germline CDR1 reads KGHSH; CDR2 reads LQKENI. DNA of the CDR3: TGTGCCAGCTCACCAGAGGGACAGGGTTCGGGCTACACCTTC. The encoded protein is CASSPEGQGSGYTF.

This clonotype was seen a few times. The genes are TRBV2 and TRBJ2-2, with 8 bases fitting TRBD2. V shed 8 bases and J 6 bases; nucleotides not matched to a gene: 11. The CDR3 contains 15 residues. CDR1 is SNHLY, CDR2 FYNNEI, per germline. The CDR3 here is CASEEGGGPPGELFF. CDR3 bases: TGTGCCAGCGAGGAGGGCGGGGGGCCTCCCGGGGAGCTGTTTTTT.

This clonotype was seen repeatedly, ten times or more. The chain recombines TRBV12-3 or TRBV12-4 with TRBJ1-6; 10 bases fit TRBD1. Trimming at V came to 6 bases and at J to 1 base, leaving 6 bases not matched to a gene. CDR3 length: 17 residues. This CDR3 is CASRRDRGRSYNSPLHF. In DNA form, the CDR3 reads TGTGCCAGCAGGAGAGACAGGGGGCGATCCTATAATTCACCCCTCCACTTT.

A word on this clonotype: A junction end diverges from the germline sequence, so it may reflect a read error. The J gene is TRBJ2-3, the V gene TRBV7-2, with no clear D. CDR1 SGHTA and CDR2 FQGNSA come from the germline V gene. This CDR3 has 13 amino acids. CDR3 DNA sequence: TGTTCCAGCAGCTCGGGCCCTCCAGATACGCAGTATTTT. Protein product: CSSSSGPPDTQYF. The full variable domain, rest sourced from reference TRBV7-2 and TRBJ2-3, is GAGVSQSPSNKVTEKGKDVELRCDPISGHTALYWYRQSLGQGLEFLIYFQGNSAPDKSGLPSDRFSAERTGGSVSTLTIQRTQQEDSAVYLCSSSSGPPDTQYFGPGTRLTVL.

This clonotype occurred a few times. The chain carries TRBV24-1 and TRBJ2-1, with D perhaps TRBD2 (5 bases). This CDR3 is built from 15 residues. Germline V gene sequence: CDR1 KGHDR, CDR2 SFDVKD. The V and J ends lost 3 bases and 12 bases respectively, with 20 bases between them. CDR3 sequence: CATSDENRMRRAQFF. CDR3 nucleotides: TGTGCCACCAGTGATGAGAATAGGATGAGGCGGGCGCAGTTCTTC.

This clonotype turned up a few times. This rearrangement joins TRBV5-1 to TRBJ2-3; no clear D gene. The length of the CDR3 is 14 residues. Deletions cut 2 bases from V and 2 bases from J, with 9 bases between. In germline, CDR1 is SGHRS, CDR2 YFSETQ. CDR3 loop: CASSLLDPTDTQYF. For the CDR3, the DNA is TGCGCCAGCAGCTTATTGGACCCCACAGATACGCAGTATTTT.

This clonotype has ten or more counts. The rearrangement links TRBV7-2 to TRBJ2-3, with 9 bases aligning to TRBD2. V lost 2 bases and J lost 8; bases outside the gene matches: 8. The length of the CDR3 is 15 residues. Germline V gene sequence: CDR1 SGHTA, CDR2 FQGNSA. CDR3 sequence: CASSLMAGGSRTQYF. CDR3 DNA: TGTGCCAGCAGCTTAATGGCGGGGGGGTCCCGTACGCAGTATTTT.

This clonotype was picked up a small number of times. The rearrangement joins TRBV3-1 to TRBJ1-2; maybe TRBD1 (6 bases). This CDR3 is built from 12 residues. Per germline, CDR1 LGHDT and CDR2 YNNKEL (reference sequence). Trimming removed 1 base from V and 10 bases from J, with 10 bases in between. The CDR3 loop is CASSQVPGVYTF. CDR3 coding DNA: TGTGCCAGCAGCCAAGTTCCAGGGGTCTACACCTTC.

V gene TRBV10-3 combines with J gene TRBJ2-2, with TRBD1 matching over 7 bases. CDR1 is ENHRY, CDR2 SYGVKD, per germline. Trimming took 0 bases from V and 7 from J; bases not matched to a gene: 2. CDR3 length equals 14 residues. CDR3: CAISESGGGGELFF. The CDR3 coding sequence is TGTGCCATCAGTGAGTCAGGGGGCGGCGGGGAGCTGTTTTTT.

This clonotype was detected only a few times. The CDR3 ends on some other residue instead of the conserved phenylalanine or tryptophan, so this is likely a read error. The DNA is omitted, as the CDR3 cannot be located on it reliably, and the CDR3 follows TCRdb's listing. The chain is built from TRBV14 and TRBJ2-4; the table calls TRBD2, which could not be checked here. In germline, CDR1 is SGHDN, CDR2 FVKESK. The CDR3 is 14 amino acids in total, end residues counted. CDR3 loop: CASSLRGGPLPRVA.